This entry lists 26 T cell receptor beta chains sequenced from one sample in a study of cytotoxic CD8 clonotypes in ibrutinib-treated CLL. Profiled with immunoSEQ multiplex PCR; TCRdb holds only in-frame clones, not every one. In the table there are about 300,000 clones, around 76% of which are singletons. The sample in question was PBMCs, obtained at disease progression, from a patient treated with ibrutinib. These receptors all stem from a human donor with chronic lymphocytic leukemia.

The V gene is TRBV5-6, the J gene TRBJ1-1; no clear D. The V gene's germline CDR1 is SGHDT and CDR2 YYEEEE. V was shortened by 1 base and J by 1 base, with 8 bases between the two germline ends. CDR3 length: 14 amino acids. CDR3 loop: CASSLIFRNTEAFF. CDR3 sequence (DNA): TGTGCCAGCAGCTTGATCTTTCGGAACACTGAAGCTTTCTTT.

The rearrangement uses TRBV11-2 and TRBJ2-7; 7 positions match TRBD1. This CDR3 is built from 14 residues. Germline V lookup: CDR1 SGHAT, CDR2 FQNNGV. V lost 6 bases, J lost 4 bases, and 9 bases stayed unmatched. This CDR3 reads CASSFTGVWYEQYF. The CDR3 nucleotides read TGTGCCAGCAGTTTTACAGGGGTTTGGTACGAGCAGTACTTC.

This clone was detected once. The V call is TRBV29-1, the J call TRBJ2-2; tentative D call: TRBD1 (7 bases). CDR1 is SQVTM and CDR2 is ANQGSEA in the germline V gene. This CDR3 has 15 residues. V was cut by 4 bases and J by 4 bases, with 16 bases left in between. The CDR3 loop reads CSVVGAGGITGELFF. In DNA form, the CDR3 reads TGCAGCGTTGTTGGTGCAGGGGGGATCACCGGGGAGCTGTTTTTT.

The rearrangement joins TRBV2 to TRBJ2-3; TRBD2 agrees at 9 bases. V lost 8 bases and J lost 2; bases outside the gene matches: 5. The CDR3 has 14 residues. Germline CDR1 SNHLY, CDR2 FYNNEI. The CDR3 sequence is CASGRLAVTDTQYF. CDR3 nucleotide sequence: TGTGCCAGCGGGAGACTAGCGGTCACAGATACGCAGTATTTT.

The rearrangement joins TRBV9 to TRBJ2-3; D is perhaps TRBD1 (6 bases). Germline CDR1 and CDR2: SGDLS and YYNGEE. This CDR3 spans 16 amino acids. V gave up 0 bases and J gave up 4 bases, with 15 bases separating them. This chain's CDR3 is CASSVVAGESADTQYF. Here the CDR3 DNA reads TGTGCCAGCAGCGTAGTCGCAGGGGAGTCCGCAGATACGCAGTATTTT.

This chain links TRBV11-2 with TRBJ1-4; tentative D call: TRBD1 (5 bases). Germline lookup yields CDR1 SGHAT and CDR2 FQNNGV. This CDR3 spans 12 amino acids. V lost 1 base to trimming and J lost 10 bases, with 7 bases between them. This chain's CDR3 is CASSLGGTKLFF. As DNA, the CDR3 is TGTGCCAGCAGCTTAGGGGGGACAAAACTGTTTTTT.

The chain is built from TRBV7-2 and TRBJ2-5, with D perhaps matching TRBD1 (6 bases). The germline CDR1 and CDR2 sequences are SGHTA and FQGNSA. CDR3 size: 15 residues. Deletions cut 1 base from V and 1 base from J, with 10 bases between. CDR3 sequence reads: CASSLDQGRQETQYF. The CDR3 region has the DNA TGTGCCAGCAGCTTAGACCAGGGGCGCCAAGAGACCCAGTACTTC.

V and J are TRBV14 and TRBJ2-2; D is possibly TRBD2 (5 bases). Germline loops: CDR1 SGHDN, CDR2 FVKESK. This CDR3 spans 15 amino acids. V lost 0 bases and J lost 7, with 12 bases in between. CDR3 residues: CASSQDRLAGGELFF. CDR3 DNA: TGTGCCAGCAGCCAAGATCGGCTAGCTGGCGGGGAGCTGTTTTTT. Full variable domain (outside the CDR3, taken from reference TRBV14 and TRBJ2-2): EAGVTQFPSHSVIEKGQTVTLRCDPISGHDNLYWYRRVMGKEIKFLLHFVKESKQDESGMPNNRFLAERTGGTYSTLKVQPAELEDSGVYFCASSQDRLAGGELFFGEGSRLTVL.

The chain is built from TRBV5-1 and TRBJ1-2; a weak D match, TRBD1 (5 bases). V lost 0 bases to trimming and J lost 3 bases, with 9 bases between them. There are 14 residues in the CDR3. Germline CDR1 SGHRS, CDR2 YFSETQ. The CDR3 DNA follows: TGCGCCAGCAGCTTGGTTGGCAGGGACTATGGCTACACCTTC. Translation gives CASSLVGRDYGYTF.

V gene TRBV7-3 combines with J gene TRBJ2-3, with 12 bases matching TRBD2. Germline loops: CDR1 SGHTA, CDR2 FQGTGA. This CDR3 comprises 14 residues. V lost 3 bases to trimming and J lost 6 bases; unmatched junction nucleotides: 1. CDR3: CASSFGLAGDTQYF. The CDR3 nucleotides read TGTGCCAGCAGCTTTGGACTAGCGGGGGATACGCAGTATTTT.

The V gene is TRBV29-1, the J gene TRBJ1-5; D not resolved. The CDR3 has 12 amino acids. V was shortened by 4 bases and J by 0 bases, with 4 bases between the two germline ends. The germline gives CDR1 SQVTM, CDR2 ANQGSEA. The CDR3 region is CSVAISNQPQHF. Written as DNA, the CDR3 is TGCAGCGTTGCTATTAGCAATCAGCCCCAGCATTTT.

CDR3 residues: CASSLRTGAPGYTEAFF. The CDR3 DNA reads as TGCGCCAGCAGCTTGAGGACAGGGGCCCCGGGTTACACTGAAGCTTTCTTT. The V call is TRBV5-1, the J call TRBJ1-1; 9 bases match TRBD1. This CDR3 contains 17 residues. CDR1 is SGHRS and CDR2 is YFSETQ in the germline V gene. The V and J ends lost 1 base and 3 bases, in that order; junction bases with no gene match: 10. The whole variable domain, remainder taken from reference TRBV5-1 and TRBJ1-1, is KAGVTQTPRYLIKTRGQQVTLSCSPISGHRSVSWYQQTPGQGLQFLFEYFSETQRNKGNFPGRFSGRQFSNSRSEMNVSTLELGDSALYLCASSLRTGAPGYTEAFFGQGTRLTVV.

This clone appeared once. The gene calls are TRBV11-1 and TRBJ2-3; perhaps TRBD2 as D (5 bases). CDR1 and CDR2 (germline): SGHAT, FQDESV (reference sequence). V lost 7 bases and J 0 bases, leaving 14 bases between the germline ends. CDR3 size: 15 residues. This chain's CDR3 is CASNRRARSTDTQYF. CDR3 bases: TGTGCCAGCAACCGGCGGGCACGTAGCACAGATACGCAGTATTTT.

The genes are TRBV11-2 and TRBJ1-3; no firm D call. Germline V CDR1 and CDR2: SGHAT, FQNNGV. This CDR3 comprises 13 residues. V shed 2 bases and J shed 5 bases, with 7 bases lying between them. CDR3 region: CASSLFHRNTIYF. As DNA, the CDR3 is TGTGCCAGCAGCTTATTTCACCGAAACACCATATATTTT. Combining the CDR3 with reference TRBV11-2 and TRBJ1-3 gives the whole variable domain EAGVAQSPRYKIIEKRQSVAFWCNPISGHATLYWYQQILGQGPKLLIQFQNNGVVDDSQLPKDRFSAERLKGVDSTLKIQPAKLEDSAVYLCASSLFHRNTIYFGEGSWLTVV.

The rearrangement links TRBV7-6 to TRBJ2-1, with 9 nucleotides matching TRBD1. The CDR3 is 15 amino acids. Germline V gene lookup returns CDR1 SGHVS and CDR2 FNYEAQ. V lost 2 bases, J lost 2 bases, and 1 base stayed unmatched. The CDR3 DNA sequence: TGTGCCAGCAGCTTAAGACAGGGGGCCTACAATGAGCAGTTCTTC. It is translated as CASSLRQGAYNEQFF.

A few counts support this clone. CDR3 sequence (DNA): TGCGCCAGCACCTCCTTCAAGAGCTCTGGGGCCAACGTCCTGACTTTC. It encodes CASTSFKSSGANVLTF. This chain uses TRBV5-1 with TRBJ2-6; D call uncertain. The ends were cut back, 6 bases at V and 0 bases at J, with 13 bases in the middle. The CDR3 spans 16 residues. The germline V gene encodes CDR1 SGHRS and CDR2 YFSETQ.

The chain joins TRBV13 to TRBJ2-5, with D hard to call. Germline V lookup: CDR1 PRHDT, CDR2 FYEKMQ (reference sequence). The CDR3 sequence is 15 residues long. V was shortened by 4 bases and J by 3 bases, with 15 bases between the two germline ends. DNA of the CDR3: TGTGCCAGCAGCTCCATGTGGGGTAGGGAAGAGACCCAGTACTTC. Its translation is CASSSMWGREETQYF.

V usage is TRBV2 and J usage is TRBJ2-1; D remains unclear. The CDR3 is made up of 13 amino acids. V dropped 5 bases and J dropped 14 bases, with 19 bases sitting between them. Germline CDR1 reads SNHLY; CDR2 reads FYNNEI. CDR3 bases: TGTGCCAGCAGTCCCCCCTTCGAGTCCTTGGAGTTCTTC. This encodes CASSPPFESLEFF.

The chain joins TRBV5-1 to TRBJ1-2; D uncertain. Germline assignment: CDR1 SGHRS and CDR2 YFSETQ. This CDR3 is 12 amino acids long. Trimming left V 3 bases short and J 1 base short, with 4 bases between. The chain's CDR3 is CASSSSNYGYTF. The CDR3, as DNA: TGCGCCAGCAGCTCTAGTAACTATGGCTACACCTTC.

This clone was seen a few times. This chain joins TRBV27 and TRBJ1-6, with D perhaps TRBD1 (6 bases). This CDR3 has 16 residues. The V end lost 9 bases, the J end lost 5 bases, and 20 bases lay between the germline ends. Germline V lookup: CDR1 MNHEY, CDR2 SMNVEV (reference sequence). CDR3 loop: CASRSTGPTNNSPLHF. CDR3 bases: TGTGCCAGTAGGTCGACAGGACCGACAAATAATTCACCCCTCCACTTT.

A remark on this clone: Additional DNA sequences in this sample encode the identical CDR3. The rearrangement uses TRBV9 and TRBJ1-2; D gene ambiguous. CDR1 is SGDLS and CDR2 is YYNGEE in the germline V gene. This CDR3 contains 15 residues. With 0 bases removed from V and 0 bases from J, the gap between germline ends came to 9 bases. The CDR3 nucleotides are TGTGCCAGCAGCGTAGTAGGCGGAGCTAACTATGGCTACACCTTC. Translation gives CASSVVGGANYGYTF.

V gene TRBV15 combines with J gene TRBJ2-3; possibly TRBD2 for D (6 bases). Germline lookup yields CDR1 LNHNV and CDR2 YYDKDF (reference sequence). V shed 3 bases and J shed 0 bases, with 16 bases lying between them. The CDR3 covers 17 residues. The CDR3 bases are TGTGCCACCAGCAGGACCTCTAGCGCCGCTAGCACAGATACGCAGTATTTT. Encoded protein: CATSRTSSAASTDTQYF.

The rearrangement joins TRBV29-1 to TRBJ2-7, with D perhaps matching TRBD1 (6 bases). Trimming left V 5 bases short and J 2 bases short, with 10 bases between. The CDR3 is 12 amino acids. Germline CDR1 SQVTM, CDR2 ANQGSEA. CDR3 loop: CSVRDRTYEQYF. CDR3 sequence (DNA): TGCAGCGTTCGCGACAGGACCTACGAGCAGTACTTC.

This clone was seen repeatedly, ten times or more. The V and J genes are TRBV2 and TRBJ1-5, with 11 bases identical to TRBD1. This CDR3 region has 16 residues. V gave up 7 bases and J gave up 4 bases; unmatched junction bases: 9. Germline lookup yields CDR1 SNHLY and CDR2 FYNNEI. The CDR3 DNA sequence: TGTGCCAGCATCCAGGACAGGGGGCGGTGGAATCAGCCCCAGCATTTT. As protein: CASIQDRGRWNQPQHF.

The table lists this clone with a count of one. The V and J genes are TRBV4-1 and TRBJ2-1, with TRBD2 matching over 12 bases. From germline, CDR1 is MGHRA and CDR2 YSYEKL. With V trimmed by 7 bases and J by 7 bases, 5 bases remained unmatched. The CDR3 extends over 14 amino acids. The CDR3 region is CASNGLAGGNEQFF. In nucleotides, the CDR3 is TGCGCCAGCAATGGGCTAGCGGGGGGGAATGAGCAGTTCTTC.

The CDR3 is CASSQDGTGGRGETQYF. The DNA of the CDR3 is TGCGCCAGCAGCCAAGACGGGACAGGTGGGCGGGGAGAGACCCAGTACTTC. The chain carries TRBV4-1 and TRBJ2-5, with TRBD1 matching 8 bases. V gave up 0 bases and J gave up 4 bases; unmatched junction bases: 10. Germline CDR1 is MGHRA and CDR2 is YSYEKL. The CDR3 has 17 amino acids.